A selection of T cell receptor beta chains follows, all from one sample in a study of OX40 agonist ivuxolimab in advanced cancers. TCRdb's table, derived via immunoSEQ multiplex PCR, lists solely in-frame clones and lacks some. The top ten clones hold around 0.78% of a sample with around 80,000 clones, roughly 84% of them seen once. Sequencing used CD4+ or CD8+ T cells sorted from blood, obtained in a trial of the OX40 agonist ivuxolimab. These receptors originate from an adult with an advanced solid tumor such as melanoma, head and neck, liver or kidney cancer. The CDR3 runs from the conserved cysteine through the conserved F or W. Fields, in order: J gene, clone size, V gene, D gene, CDR3 DNA, CDR3 protein. The D gene is left open where the match is weak. Size is stated for part of the rows, as once, few or many counts, or as a class when the clone is expanded.

J gene: TRBJ1-1
clone size: -
V gene: TRBV2
D gene: -
CDR3 DNA: TGTGCCAGCAGTACCGGGAGGAACACTGAAGCTTTCTTT
CDR3 protein: CASSTGRNTEAFF

J gene: TRBJ2-1
clone size: -
V gene: TRBV2
D gene: -
CDR3 DNA: TGTGCCAGCAATAACTTAAGATGGGATGAGCAGTTCTTC
CDR3 protein: CASNNLRWDEQFF

J gene: TRBJ1-1
clone size: -
V gene: TRBV19
D gene: -
CDR3 DNA: TGTGCCAGTAGTATAGATGGGGGTCGAGAAGCTTTCTTT
CDR3 protein: CASSIDGGREAFF

J gene: TRBJ2-1
clone size: once
V gene: TRBV5-1
D gene: -
CDR3 DNA: TGCGCCAGCAGCGCCGAGGGGACTTTCTCCTACAATGAGCAGTTCTTC
CDR3 protein: CASSAEGTFSYNEQFF

J gene: TRBJ2-6
clone size: few
V gene: TRBV9
D gene: -
CDR3 DNA: TGTGCCAGCAGCGGGTACTCTGGGGCCAACGTCCTGACTTTC
CDR3 protein: CASSGYSGANVLTF

J gene: TRBJ2-3
clone size: -
V gene: TRBV10-2
D gene: -
CDR3 DNA: TGCGCCAGCGCAGGGGGGAGAGATACGCAGTATTTT
CDR3 protein: CASAGGRDTQYF

J gene: TRBJ2-5
clone size: -
V gene: TRBV29-1
D gene: -
CDR3 DNA: TGCAGCGTTGACAGGGGCTTTCAAGAGACCCAGTACTTC
CDR3 protein: CSVDRGFQETQYF

J gene: TRBJ2-2
clone size: -
V gene: TRBV23-1
D gene: -
CDR3 DNA: TGCGCCAGCAGTCAATATCTGGTGGGCACCGGGGAGCTGTTTTTT
CDR3 protein: CASSQYLVGTGELFF

J gene: TRBJ2-7
clone size: -
V gene: TRBV6-1
D gene: -
CDR3 DNA: TGTGCCAGCATTACCGCCACGGACTACTACGAGCAGTACTTC
CDR3 protein: CASITATDYYEQYF

J gene: TRBJ1-2
clone size: once
V gene: TRBV6-6
D gene: -
CDR3 DNA: TGTGCCAGCAGTTACGAGGTCGTTAATGGCTACACCTTC
CDR3 protein: CASSYEVVNGYTF

J gene: TRBJ1-4
clone size: -
V gene: TRBV19
D gene: -
CDR3 DNA: TGTGCCAGTAGTATGAGGGGGGCCGGAGCTAATGAAAAACTGTTTTTT
CDR3 protein: CASSMRGAGANEKLFF

J gene: TRBJ2-2
clone size: once
V gene: TRBV4-2
D gene: TRBD1
CDR3 DNA: TGTGCCAGCAGGTGGGACAGGGGTAGCGGGGAGCTGTTTTTT
CDR3 protein: CASRWDRGSGELFF

J gene: TRBJ1-4
clone size: -
V gene: TRBV5-1
D gene: TRBD1
CDR3 DNA: TGCGCCAGCAGCTTGGGGGTGACAGGGAATGAAAAACTGTTTTTT
CDR3 protein: CASSLGVTGNEKLFF

J gene: TRBJ1-6
clone size: -
V gene: TRBV7-6
D gene: TRBD1
CDR3 DNA: TGTGCCAGCAGCTTAGGGACAGGGTTCGATAATTCACCCCTCCACTTT
CDR3 protein: CASSLGTGFDNSPLHF

J gene: TRBJ2-5
clone size: -
V gene: TRBV6-6
D gene: -
CDR3 DNA: TGTGCCAGCAGTTACGGGACTGCAAGCCAAGAGACCCAGTACTTC
CDR3 protein: CASSYGTASQETQYF

J gene: TRBJ2-1
clone size: -
V gene: TRBV9
D gene: -
CDR3 DNA: TGTGCCAGCAGCGTAGATCAGGGGAGGAATGAGCAGTTCTTC
CDR3 protein: CASSVDQGRNEQFF

J gene: TRBJ2-2
clone size: few
V gene: TRBV7-2
D gene: TRBD2
CDR3 DNA: TGTGCCAGCAGCTCCGGACTAGCGGGACCCGCCGGGCTCGGGGAGCTGTTTTTT
CDR3 protein: CASSSGLAGPAGLGELFF

J gene: TRBJ2-3
clone size: -
V gene: TRBV7-2
D gene: TRBD1
CDR3 DNA: TGTGCCAGCAGCTCCGGACAGGGGCGAGTTACAGATACGCAGTATTTT
CDR3 protein: CASSSGQGRVTDTQYF

J gene: TRBJ2-7
clone size: -
V gene: TRBV9
D gene: TRBD2
CDR3 DNA: TGTGCCAGCAGCGTAAGCGGGGGGTCCTCCTACGAGCAGTACTTC
CDR3 protein: CASSVSGGSSYEQYF

J gene: TRBJ1-1
clone size: -
V gene: TRBV28
D gene: -
CDR3 DNA: TGTGCCAGCAGTTTGGCGGTAGGGGGGGCTGGCACTGAAGCTTTCTTT
CDR3 protein: CASSLAVGGAGTEAFF

J gene: TRBJ2-3
clone size: -
V gene: TRBV6-6
D gene: -
CDR3 DNA: TGTGCCAGCAGTTTCTTATCGGGAGTCCCAGATACGCAGTATTTT
CDR3 protein: CASSFLSGVPDTQYF

J gene: TRBJ1-3
clone size: once
V gene: TRBV2
D gene: -
CDR3 DNA: TGTGCCAGCAGAAGGGGGTTTGACTCTGGAAACACCATATATTTT
CDR3 protein: CASRRGFDSGNTIYF

J gene: TRBJ2-5
clone size: -
V gene: TRBV2
D gene: -
CDR3 DNA: TGTGCCAGCACTCGGGAGACCCAGTACTTC
CDR3 protein: CASTRETQYF

J gene: TRBJ1-1
clone size: -
V gene: TRBV18
D gene: TRBD1
CDR3 DNA: TGTGCCAGCTCCCCCCTGGGACAGGCGAACACTGAAGCTTTCTTT
CDR3 protein: CASSPLGQANTEAFF

J gene: TRBJ2-4
clone size: -
V gene: TRBV30
D gene: -
CDR3 DNA: TGTGCCTGGAGTCCCTATCTAGTAGCCAAAAACATTCAGTACTTC
CDR3 protein: CAWSPYLVAKNIQYF

J gene: TRBJ1-6
clone size: -
V gene: TRBV5-1
D gene: -
CDR3 DNA: TGCGCCAGCAGCTTGGACAGGGTTGGTTCACCCCTCCACTTT
CDR3 protein: CASSLDRVGSPLHF

J gene: TRBJ1-5
clone size: -
V gene: TRBV10-3
D gene: -
CDR3 DNA: TGTGCCATCAGCGAGGCACAGGATGGTCAGCCCCAGCATTTT
CDR3 protein: CAISEAQDGQPQHF

J gene: TRBJ2-7
clone size: few
V gene: TRBV6-6
D gene: -
CDR3 DNA: TGTGCCAGCACCCACGGCGGGACAGCCTACGAGCAGTACTTC
CDR3 protein: CASTHGGTAYEQYF

J gene: TRBJ2-7
clone size: -
V gene: TRBV11-2
D gene: -
CDR3 DNA: TGTGCCAGCAGCTTATATTTTCTCTACGAGCAGTACTTC
CDR3 protein: CASSLYFLYEQYF

J gene: TRBJ1-1
clone size: -
V gene: TRBV5-6
D gene: -
CDR3 DNA: TGTGCCAGCAGCTTGGTGTACGAGGGGAACACTGAAGCTTTCTTT
CDR3 protein: CASSLVYEGNTEAFF

J gene: TRBJ1-2
clone size: -
V gene: TRBV11-2
D gene: -
CDR3 DNA: TGTGCCAGCAGCTTAGATTACCCTAACTATGGCTACACCTTC
CDR3 protein: CASSLDYPNYGYTF

J gene: TRBJ1-2
clone size: -
V gene: TRBV19
D gene: -
CDR3 DNA: TGTGCCAGTAGCCCCGCGGGGATTAACTATGGCTACACCTTC
CDR3 protein: CASSPAGINYGYTF

J gene: TRBJ2-7
clone size: -
V gene: TRBV2
D gene: TRBD1
CDR3 DNA: TGTGCCAGCAGTGACATGGAGGACAGGGACGACGAGCAGTACTTC
CDR3 protein: CASSDMEDRDDEQYF

J gene: TRBJ1-4
clone size: -
V gene: TRBV9
D gene: TRBD1
CDR3 DNA: TGTGCCAGCAGCGCAGGGACAGGGCGACATGAAAAACTGTTTTTT
CDR3 protein: CASSAGTGRHEKLFF

J gene: TRBJ1-3
clone size: -
V gene: TRBV7-9
D gene: -
CDR3 DNA: TGTGCCAGCAGCTCCACAGGGAGAGGAAACACCATATATTTT
CDR3 protein: CASSSTGRGNTIYF

J gene: TRBJ1-1
clone size: -
V gene: TRBV18
D gene: TRBD1
CDR3 DNA: TGTGCCAGCTCACAGGACAGGGGGAGCACTGAAGCTTTCTTT
CDR3 protein: CASSQDRGSTEAFF

J gene: TRBJ2-5
clone size: -
V gene: TRBV7-9
D gene: -
CDR3 DNA: TGTGCCAGCGGGCTGGGGGATCTGCCCCCCCAAGAGACCCAGTACTTC
CDR3 protein: CASGLGDLPPQETQYF

J gene: TRBJ2-4
clone size: once
V gene: TRBV2
D gene: TRBD1
CDR3 DNA: TGTGCCAGCAGTGAAGTCTCACAGGGGGCGGCCAAAAACATTCAGTACTTC
CDR3 protein: CASSEVSQGAAKNIQYF

J gene: TRBJ1-1
clone size: -
V gene: TRBV19
D gene: TRBD1
CDR3 DNA: TGTGCCAGTACCCTGGCGGCCAGGGGGCGAATAGGGGCGACTGAAGCTTTCTTT
CDR3 protein: CASTLAARGRIGATEAFF

J gene: TRBJ1-6
clone size: -
V gene: TRBV6-6
D gene: -
CDR3 DNA: TGTGCCAGCGCTCCGGGGCCGTATAATTCACCCCTCCACTTT
CDR3 protein: CASAPGPYNSPLHF

J gene: TRBJ2-2
clone size: once
V gene: TRBV4-1
D gene: TRBD2
CDR3 DNA: TGCGCCAGCACCCCGATGGGAGGGGCGCCCTCAGGGGAGCTGTTTTTT
CDR3 protein: CASTPMGGAPSGELFF

J gene: TRBJ2-1
clone size: -
V gene: TRBV5-1
D gene: -
CDR3 DNA: TGCGCCAGCAGCTTGGCTGGGGACAACTACAATGAGCAGTTCTTC
CDR3 protein: CASSLAGDNYNEQFF

J gene: TRBJ2-6
clone size: -
V gene: TRBV4-1
D gene: -
CDR3 DNA: TGCGCCAGCAGCCAATTGCCGAGAACTGGGGCCAACGTCCTGACTTTC
CDR3 protein: CASSQLPRTGANVLTF

J gene: TRBJ2-5
clone size: -
V gene: TRBV7-8
D gene: -
CDR3 DNA: TGTGCCAGCAGCTTAGCCCACGGGCAAGAGACCCAGTACTTC
CDR3 protein: CASSLAHGQETQYF

J gene: TRBJ1-1
clone size: -
V gene: TRBV25-1
D gene: TRBD1
CDR3 DNA: TGTGCCAGCATCCCCCCAGGGGGGGGGACTGAAGCTTTCTTT
CDR3 protein: CASIPPGGGTEAFF

J gene: TRBJ2-7
clone size: -
V gene: TRBV7-2
D gene: TRBD1
CDR3 DNA: TGTGCCAGTGCCCTGACCGGGACAGGGGGCTACGAGCAGTACTTC
CDR3 protein: CASALTGTGGYEQYF

J gene: TRBJ2-7
clone size: -
V gene: TRBV30
D gene: -
CDR3 DNA: TGTGCCTGGAGGAAAGGGGGGGGAATCTCCTACGAGCAGTACTTC
CDR3 protein: CAWRKGGGISYEQYF

J gene: TRBJ1-4
clone size: -
V gene: TRBV19
D gene: TRBD1
CDR3 DNA: TGTGCCAGTAGTTCCCGGGACAGCTCCGAAAAACTGTTTTTT
CDR3 protein: CASSSRDSSEKLFF

J gene: TRBJ2-5
clone size: -
V gene: TRBV27
D gene: TRBD1
CDR3 DNA: TGTGCCAGCAGTCCCACGGGACAGGGAAGGGCGGAGACCCAGTACTTC
CDR3 protein: CASSPTGQGRAETQYF

J gene: TRBJ2-7
clone size: -
V gene: TRBV14
D gene: -
CDR3 DNA: TGTGCCAGCAGCCAAGGAGAGTCCGTCTACGAGCAGTACTTC
CDR3 protein: CASSQGESVYEQYF

J gene: TRBJ1-4
clone size: -
V gene: TRBV6-6
D gene: -
CDR3 DNA: TGTGCCAGCATCCCCAGCGACACTAATGAAAAACTGTTTTTT
CDR3 protein: CASIPSDTNEKLFF

J gene: TRBJ1-2
clone size: -
V gene: TRBV19
D gene: -
CDR3 DNA: TGTGCCAGTAGTATCTCCTCGGGTAACTATGGCTACACCTTC
CDR3 protein: CASSISSGNYGYTF

J gene: TRBJ2-1
clone size: once
V gene: TRBV18
D gene: -
CDR3 DNA: TGTGCCAGCGCCGCGGACAGGAGGGTTTACAATGAGCAGTTCTTC
CDR3 protein: CASAADRRVYNEQFF